This TCR beta chain was identified in a study of monozygotic twins with inflammatory bowel disease. In the case of this clonotype: The target antigen is unknown.

The CDR3 length is 13 residues. In germline, CDR1 is DFQATT, CDR2 SNEGSKA (reference sequence). Study-level results: Whereas healthy co-twins had higher TCRbeta diversity (inverse Simpson), IBD patients had lower diversity. Distinguishing T cell subtypes was not possible.

Added by template switching were UMIs that each held a 6-nucleotide sample barcode. TCRdb re-called the 5' RACE reads, yielding one record per CDR3 amino acid sequence without DNA. Its clone listing holds fewer than 550,000 distinct CDR3 sequences. The chain uses TRBV20-1 and TRBJ1-5; TCRdb calls TRBD1, which cannot be checked without DNA. The clonotype originates from a human donor with ulcerative colitis or Crohn's disease, or a healthy co-twin of an affected twin (not recorded which). The material sequenced was blood. The CDR3 protein is CSALGTENQPQHF.